This T cell receptor beta chain was identified during a study of blood T cell repertoires in COVID-19 (dated by TCRdb to between 2020 and 2021). Some background on the complete study: Samples from collaborators originated in the United States, Italy and Spain and spanned both the acute and convalescent phases of COVID-19. The prospective study material was composed of cDNA or gDNA derived from T cells, B-cell-depleted T cells, or PBMCs. Deeply sampled blood TCRbeta repertoires from subjects exposed to, actively infected with, or recovered from COVID-19 were included in the dataset. The repertoires were made available in a free public database intended to serve as a resource for research on the immune response to SARS-CoV-2. Samples were obtained from the ongoing ImmuneRACE study (first 160 participants) and from 1,000 to 1,500 subjects provided by 6 global collaborators. A de-identified subject ID, COVID-19 status, age in years and sex were almost always included in the sample metadata. Where HLA class I and class II types were available, the types were taken from metadata supplied by the sample provider, not from assay-based typing.

Here is what the overall study found, with its caveats: The amount of clinical and demographic metadata varied by source and participant and was provided uncurated.

About this clone itself: The antigen it binds to is not known. Per-base quality was not reported, and no clone a single base away is much larger than it.

V loses 4 bases at its end and J loses 9 bases; junction bases beyond the gene matches: 3. The CDR3 numbers 13 residues from cysteine through phenylalanine. Only CDR3 DNA is held: 39 bases, read in frame from base 1. CDR1 is given as SGDLS and CDR2 as YYNGEE, both from the germline V gene. In the prospective study, participants were roughly 18 to 100 years old, resided in approximately 25 geographic areas of the United States, and were enrolled through a virtual design. Cohort assignment in the prospective study relied on participant-reported clinical history from a screening survey and a study questionnaire. Recovered participants in ImmuneRACE Cohort 3 were defined by two consecutive negative NP/OP PCR tests, clearance by a healthcare professional, or resolution of symptoms. In the prospective study, mobile phlebotomists collected whole blood, serum and a nasopharyngeal or oropharyngeal swab from each participant. Prospective study participants could optionally give additional blood draws and questionnaires over an approximately 2-month period. Prospective study blood samples were shipped either frozen or at room temperature before DNA extraction.

The immunoSEQ Assay, a bias-controlled multiplex PCR, was used to amplify TCRbeta CDR3 regions from genomic DNA. As for the original processing: The number of nucleated cells in each sample was estimated by amplification of reference gene primers within the assay. To quantify the absolute abundance of each unique TCRbeta CDR3 rearrangement, sequence reads were collapsed and filtered. For each sample, productive Simpson clonality was calculated by taking the square root of Simpson's diversity index across productive rearrangements. TCRdb took over this immuneACCESS table, retaining in-frame rearrangements with V and J assigned. Such tables are incomplete; in checked studies, under half of the missing clones stem from an unresolved V gene, and the remainder is unexplained. V and J calls plus clone size are reproduced from that table; the DNA served to infer D and trimming. This sample holds 310,000 or so clones; around 88% were observed only once. Together, the top ten hold about 6.1% of the sample.

The TCR comes from a woman in her 40s who had recovered from COVID-19. The V gene is TRBV9 and the J gene is TRBJ2-1, with 11 junctional bases fitting TRBD2. The sample taken for sequencing was PBMCs or T cells enriched from blood (not recorded which). The nucleotide sequence reads as follows: TGTGCCAGCAGCCCAGGGACTAGCGGTGAGCAGTTCTTC. It encodes CASSPGTSGEQFF.